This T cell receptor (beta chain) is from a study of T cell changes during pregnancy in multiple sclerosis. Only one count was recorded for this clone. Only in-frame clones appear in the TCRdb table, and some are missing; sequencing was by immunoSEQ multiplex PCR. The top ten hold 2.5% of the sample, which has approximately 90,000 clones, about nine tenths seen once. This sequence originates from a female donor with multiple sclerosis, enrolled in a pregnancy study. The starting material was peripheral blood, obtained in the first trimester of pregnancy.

The CDR3 nucleotides are TGTGCCAGCAGCTTCACAACAGGGGGCACTTCTGAAGCTTTCTTT. This gives the protein CASSFTTGGTSEAFF. The chain uses TRBV7-9 and TRBJ1-1, with 9 positions matching TRBD1. J lost 6 bases, V lost 3 bases, and 8 bases had no gene match. Germline CDR1 and CDR2: SEHNR and FQNEAQ (reference sequence). This CDR3 spans 15 amino acids.